The rows below give T cell receptor beta chains drawn from one sample of a study of neurological immune-mediated disorders. In TCRdb, the 5' RACE reads were re-called with MiXCR into one record per CDR3 protein. Of 25,000 to 35,000 distinct CDR3 sequences listed, around 10% are singletons. The sample consisted of PBMCs. Receptors were obtained from a woman aged 60 to 75 in good health. Each CDR3 is given with its conserved first and last residue. D genes are given only for firm matches. Clone sizes are given selectively: once, few, many, or a class where the clone is expanded.

J,D,V,size,DNA,CDR3
TRBJ1-5,-,TRBV27,many,TGTGCCAGCAGTTTATCCTGGGCGGGACATCAGCCCCAGCATTTT,CASSLSWAGHQPQHF
TRBJ2-7,TRBD1,TRBV29-1,many,TGCAGCGTTGAGTCAGGGGGATCCTACGAGCAGTACTTC,CSVESGGSYEQYF
TRBJ1-4,-,TRBV27,-,TGTGCCAGCAGCTACAGGCCGGCTAATGAAAAGCTGTTTTTT,CASSYRPANEKLFF
TRBJ2-3,TRBD2,TRBV29-1,few,TGCAGCGTTGTTCCTAGCGGGGGACGCACAGATACGCAGTATTTT,CSVVPSGGRTDTQYF
TRBJ1-1,-,TRBV20-1,many,TGCAGTGCTAGAGATACTCGGGTAACTGAAGCTTTCTTT,CSARDTRVTEAFF
TRBJ2-7,-,TRBV9,-,TGTGCCAGCAGCGAGGAGGGAGGCCGAAGTGACGAGCAGTACTTC,CASSEEGGRSDEQYF
TRBJ1-2,-,TRBV18,many,TGTGCCAGCTCACCTTTTAGGGGCGGCTATGGCTACACCTTC,CASSPFRGGYGYTF
TRBJ2-7,-,TRBV3-1,many,TGTGCCAGCAGCCAAGAAAGCTACGAGCAGTACTTC,CASSQESYEQYF
TRBJ1-2,-,TRBV20-1,few,TGCAGTGCTAGGGCTACAGGAATCATGTATGGCTACACCTTC,CSARATGIMYGYTF
TRBJ2-7,TRBD1,TRBV18,few,TGTGCCAGCTCACCAAAACGACAGGGGGCAAAGGACGAGCAGTACTTC,CASSPKRQGAKDEQYF
TRBJ2-1,-,TRBV20-1,-,TGCAGTGCTGAGAACCGGGAAATGGTACTTTTGAATGAGCAGTTCTTC,CSAENREMVLLNEQFF
TRBJ1-4,-,TRBV15,many,TGTGCCACCAGCACCAGGCTTTCTAATGAAAAACTGTTTTTT,CATSTRLSNEKLFF
TRBJ1-1,-,TRBV5-1,many,TGCGCCAGCAGACCCATCGGGGTAATGAACACTGAAGCTTTCTTT,CASRPIGVMNTEAFF
TRBJ1-5,-,TRBV7-2,many,TGTGCCAGCAGCTGGGATTTCAATCAGCCCCAGCATTTT,CASSWDFNQPQHF
TRBJ1-5,-,TRBV20-1,many,TGCAGTGCGGGGGGGGGGGATCAGCCCCAGCATTTT,CSAGGGDQPQHF
TRBJ2-4,-,TRBV7-9,few,TGTGCCAGCAGTTCCTTAGCCAAAAACATTCAGTACTTC,CASSSLAKNIQYF
TRBJ1-6,-,TRBV6-5,many,TGTGCCAGCAGCCCTTGGGCTGGCTCCTATAATTCACCCCTCCACTTT,CASSPWAGSYNSPLHF
TRBJ2-7,-,TRBV20-1,many,TGCAGTGCCCCTCCCTTCAGGGGTCCCGAGCAGTACTTC,CSAPPFRGPEQYF
TRBJ2-1,TRBD2,TRBV20-1,many,TGCAGTGCTAGCGGCGGGGGCTACAATGAGCAGTTCTTC,CSASGGGYNEQFF
TRBJ2-7,TRBD1,TRBV6-5,many,TGTGCCAGCAGGCTCGGGACAGGGGTCTACGAGCAGTACTTC,CASRLGTGVYEQYF
TRBJ2-3,-,TRBV5-1,-,-,CASSFYICSAPILDTQYF
TRBJ1-1,TRBD1,TRBV5-1,many,TGCGCCAGCAGCCCGAACAGGGGGAGCACTGAAGCTTTCTTT,CASSPNRGSTEAFF
TRBJ2-3,TRBD2,TRBV5-1,many,TGCGCCAGCAGCCCAACTAGCGGGGGAGGTACGCAGTATTTT,CASSPTSGGGTQYF
TRBJ2-4,-,TRBV12-3/TRBV12-4,-,TGTGTCAGCAGCCTCGGGACGTTAAACATTCAGTACTTC,CVSSLGTLNIQYF
TRBJ2-1,-,TRBV30,many,TGTGCCTGGAGTGTGGCCAGGGCTGAGCAGTTCTTC,CAWSVARAEQFF
TRBJ2-1,TRBD2,TRBV6-2/TRBV6-3,-,TGTGCCAGCACCAAACGGACTAGCGGGGCGTACAATGAGCAGTTCTTC,CASTKRTSGAYNEQFF
TRBJ2-1,-,TRBV5-1,-,TGCGCCAGCAGCTTGGATATCGTGGGGGCAGATGAGCAGTTCTTC,CASSLDIVGADEQFF
TRBJ2-3,TRBD2,TRBV20-1,many,TGCAGTGCTAGAGCCCCCTGGAGCGGGGACACAGATACGCAGTATTTT,CSARAPWSGDTDTQYF
TRBJ2-5,TRBD2,TRBV15,many,TGTGCCACCACACGGGGGGGCAGAGAGACCCAGTACTTC,CATTRGGRETQYF
TRBJ2-2,TRBD1,TRBV5-6,medium-sized,TGTGCCAGCAGTCGAGGACAGGCGAACACCGGGGAGCTGTTTTTT,CASSRGQANTGELFF
TRBJ2-5,-,TRBV5-1,many,TGCGCCAGCAGCGGCGGGACGGAACAAGAGACCCAGTACTTC,CASSGGTEQETQYF
TRBJ1-2,TRBD1,TRBV4-3,many,TGCGCCAGCAGCCAAGATGCTCCGGACAGGGCGCCTTATGGCTACACCTTC,CASSQDAPDRAPYGYTF
TRBJ1-5,-,TRBV6-1,-,TGTGCCAGCAGACGCAGGGCGGAAGATCAGCCCCAGCATTTT,CASRRRAEDQPQHF
TRBJ2-3,-,TRBV5-1,few,TGCGCCAGCAGCTTCGGGTCAAATGGGGGCACAGATACGCAGTATTTT,CASSFGSNGGTDTQYF
TRBJ1-4,TRBD1,TRBV4-2,-,TGTGCCAGCAGCCAAGATCTCGGGACAGGGGTGACCAATGAAAAACTGTTTTTT,CASSQDLGTGVTNEKLFF
TRBJ1-1,TRBD1,TRBV4-2,-,TGTGCCAGCAGCCCCAGACAGGGACCCCAGAACACTGAAGCTTTCTTT,CASSPRQGPQNTEAFF
TRBJ1-2,-,TRBV5-8,many,TGTGCCAGCAGCCACAGGGTGGTTGACTATGGCTACACCTTC,CASSHRVVDYGYTF
TRBJ1-1,-,TRBV7-2,once,TGTGACAGCAGCACAAAAGTCGGGAACCACACTGAAGCTTTCTTT,CDSSTKVGNHTEAFF
TRBJ2-7,TRBD2,TRBV5-5,many,TGTGCCAGCAGCATTTCAACCACTAGCGGGGGATTGTACGAGCAGTACTTC,CASSISTTSGGLYEQYF
TRBJ2-7,-,TRBV20-1,many,TGCAGTGCTAGTCGGGGACACAGGGCAAGCGAGCAGTACTTC,CSASRGHRASEQYF
TRBJ1-6,-,TRBV20-1,many,TGCAGCGCTATTTCTCAGGGTACAACACCCCTCCACTTT,CSAISQGTTPLHF
TRBJ2-5,-,TRBV18,many,TGTGCCAGCTCACCGGGGGCAATCCAAGAGACCCAGTACTTC,CASSPGAIQETQYF
TRBJ2-5,-,TRBV4-3,many,TGCGCCAGCAGCCAAGATACTGCAGTAGGGACCCAGTACTTC,CASSQDTAVGTQYF
TRBJ2-7,TRBD1,TRBV7-2,many,TGTGCCAGCAGCTTAGCGCCCTCGACGACAGGGGCCGAGCAGTACTTC,CASSLAPSTTGAEQYF
TRBJ2-3,TRBD1,TRBV6-2/TRBV6-3,few,TGTGCCAGCAGTCGCCGGACAGGGGAGCAGTATTTT,CASSRRTGEQYF
TRBJ1-2,-,TRBV24-1,few,TGTGCCACCAGTGCTCGGGGCTTGGGCTACACCTTC,CATSARGLGYTF
TRBJ1-1,-,TRBV4-3,-,TGCGCCAGCAGACACGGGGGTAGAAACACTGAAGCTTTCTTT,CASRHGGRNTEAFF
TRBJ1-1,-,TRBV5-1,many,TGCGCCAGCAGCCTTAGGACGAATAGCCGAACTGTTGAAGCTTTCTTT,CASSLRTNSRTVEAFF
TRBJ2-1,-,TRBV5-1,many,TGCGCCAGCAGCTTGGCCGCCGGGGGGCTTTACAATGAGCAGTTCTTC,CASSLAAGGLYNEQFF
TRBJ2-7,-,TRBV7-8,many,TGTGCCAGCAGCCCTGCCCCCTACGAGCAGTACTTC,CASSPAPYEQYF
TRBJ1-6,-,TRBV7-9,many,TGTGCCAGCAGCACAGACTCGAGGAATTCACCCCTCCACTTT,CASSTDSRNSPLHF
TRBJ2-3,TRBD1,TRBV29-1,many,TGCAGCGTTGGGGCCGAGGACAGGGGAACAGATACGCAGTATTTT,CSVGAEDRGTDTQYF
TRBJ1-5,TRBD1,TRBV5-5,many,TGTGCCAGCAGCGTTACAGGGGATCAGCCCCAGCATTTT,CASSVTGDQPQHF
TRBJ1-2,-,TRBV20-1,many,TGCAGTGCTATTGAGCATTCTAACTATGGCTACACCTTC,CSAIEHSNYGYTF
TRBJ2-3,TRBD2,TRBV12-3/TRBV12-4,many,TGTGCCAGCAGTTTAGACCCAGGGAGGGACACAGATACGCAGTATTTT,CASSLDPGRDTDTQYF
TRBJ2-2,-,TRBV7-8,many,TGTGCCAGCAGACCCAACCCGAACACCGGGGAGCTGTTTTTT,CASRPNPNTGELFF
TRBJ2-1,-,TRBV6-6,-,TGTGCCAGCAGTTACCCAGTTATTGGGCGGGTTTACAATGAGCAGTTCTTC,CASSYPVIGRVYNEQFF
TRBJ1-2,-,TRBV28,many,TGTGCCAGCTCCCAGAGCTATGGCTACACCTTC,CASSQSYGYTF
TRBJ2-5,-,TRBV6-6,many,TGTGCCAGCAGTTACTCTAAAGAGATGAGGACCCAGTACTTC,CASSYSKEMRTQYF